The clone carrying this T cell receptor (beta chain) has a count of ten or more. This sample was included in a study of human T cells and chemical hapten exposure. The wider study: Alopecia universalis, totalis or areata was present in patients who were mostly female.

TCRdb redid the calling of the RACE reads with MiXCR, one entry per CDR3 protein. The data hold some 71,000 distinct CDR3 sequences, with around 10% observed a single time. This CDR3 is 16 amino acids long. Deletions cut 5 bases from V and 1 base from J, with 18 bases between. Germline CDR1 DFQATT, CDR2 SNEGSKA (reference sequence). Time point: patch test 3, about 24 weeks after DPC sensitization. Treatment here: therapeutic diphenylcyclopropenone sensitization with weekly scalp DPC. Unfractionated whole blood was the source from which total RNA was extracted. This sequence joins TRBV20-1 and TRBJ1-5, with D perhaps matching TRBD1 (5 bases). Sample: whole blood, taken in connection with sensitization to the hapten diphenylcyclopropenone (DPC). This receptor was identified in a woman aged 50 to 60 with alopecia areata. Some clones in this sample may be carry-over from other donors' samples. This chain's CDR3 is CSAPIGRGLSNQPQHF. In DNA form, the CDR3 reads TGCAGTGCTCCTATCGGACGGGGGTTGAGCAATCAGCCCCAGCATTTT.